This T cell receptor beta chain is from a study of identical twins. MiXCR, run by TCRdb on the 5' RACE reads, gives a single entry per CDR3 protein. The table shows some 1,600,000 distinct CDR3 sequences, with around 33% occurring only once. The CDR3 contains 15 residues. Germline CDR1 is LGHNA and CDR2 is YNFKEQ. V was pared by 3 bases and J by 7 bases, with 6 bases of the junction left unmatched. This rearrangement joins TRBV4-2 to TRBJ2-1; 10 bases map to TRBD2. The sequenced sample was cord blood. The TCR sequence derives from a newborn girl in good health. The CDR3 bases are TGTGCCAGCAGCCAGGGCTCTAGCGGGAGAAATGAGCAGTTCTTC. The encoded protein is CASSQGSSGRNEQFF.